The 20 T cell receptor beta chains below come from one sample, sequenced in a study of blood T cell repertoires in COVID-19. Sequenced by immunoSEQ multiplex PCR; TCRdb stores in-frame clones only, minus some. The profile shows about 250,000 clones, about 88% of them singletons. Material for sequencing was PBMCs or T cells enriched from blood (not recorded which). These receptors originate from a woman between 45 and 65 years old who had recovered from COVID-19.

The chain has TRBV28 and TRBJ1-5, with D tentatively TRBD1 (5 bases). V was shortened by 5 bases and J by 6 bases, with 20 bases between the two germline ends. Per the germline V gene, CDR1 is MDHEN and CDR2 is SYDVKM. The CDR3 covers 16 residues. This CDR3 reads CASSPPGGGVGQPQHF. The CDR3 coding sequence is TGTGCCAGCAGTCCACCTGGGGGGGGAGTTGGTCAGCCCCAGCATTTT. Using reference TRBV28 and TRBJ1-5 for the parts outside the CDR3, the full variable domain is DVKVTQSSRYLVKRTGEKVFLECVQDMDHENMFWYRQDPGLGLRLIYFSYDVKMKEKGDIPEGYSVSREKKERFSLILESASTNQTSMYLCASSPPGGGVGQPQHFGDGTRLSIL.

V and J are TRBV11-2 and TRBJ2-1; 11 bases fit TRBD2. Trimming at V came to 1 base and at J to 7 bases, leaving 6 bases not matched to a gene. CDR3 length: 16 amino acids. CDR1 and CDR2 (germline): SGHAT, FQNNGV. In nucleotides, the CDR3 is TGTGCCAGCAGCTTAGGGGCCGGGACTAGCGGTAATGAGCAGTTCTTC. Its protein product is CASSLGAGTSGNEQFF. The variable domain in full, with the rest retrieved from reference TRBV11-2 and TRBJ2-1, is EAGVAQSPRYKIIEKRQSVAFWCNPISGHATLYWYQQILGQGPKLLIQFQNNGVVDDSQLPKDRFSAERLKGVDSTLKIQPAKLEDSAVYLCASSLGAGTSGNEQFFGPGTRLTVL.

This clone has just one count. This chain uses TRBV6-2 or TRBV6-3 with TRBJ2-1; 15 positions match TRBD2. The germline CDR1 and CDR2 sequences are MNHEY and SVGEGT. Trimming cost V 4 bases and J 10 bases; bases outside gene matches: 11. This CDR3 region has 17 residues. The CDR3 coding sequence is TGTGCCAGCAGTTGGGCTCCGGGACTAGCGGGAGGCTGGGAGCAGTTCTTC. Protein: CASSWAPGLAGGWEQFF.

The CDR3 here is CASSGTGLGSYEQYF. The CDR3 coding sequence is TGTGCCAGCAGCGGAACAGGGCTGGGCTCCTACGAGCAGTACTTC. The gene calls are TRBV5-4 and TRBJ2-7, with a tentative D call TRBD1 (6 bases). CDR3 length equals 15 residues. In germline, CDR1 is SGHNT, CDR2 YYREEE (reference sequence). The V end was cut by 4 bases, the J end by 0 bases, with 14 bases between.

In nucleotides, the CDR3 is TGTGCCAGCAGCGGACGACAGGTGGCGACTGAAGCTTTCTTT. Translating gives CASSGRQVATEAFF. This sequence joins TRBV4-2 and TRBJ1-1; a possible D gene is TRBD1 (6 bases). Germline V gene sequence: CDR1 LGHNA, CDR2 YNFKEQ. Trimming pared 5 bases from V and 5 bases from J, leaving 15 bases between. This CDR3 is 14 amino acids long.

The genes are TRBV6-2 or TRBV6-3 and TRBJ1-5; 7 bases fit TRBD1. The germline V gene has CDR1 MNHEY and CDR2 SVGEGT. Trimming removed 2 bases from V and 7 bases from J; junction bases left unmatched: 11. The CDR3 consists of 16 residues. CDR3 nucleotide sequence: TGTGCCAGCAGTTACGGCTACGGGACAGAGGGACAGCCCCAGCATTTT. Its translation is CASSYGYGTEGQPQHF.

This rearrangement joins TRBV6-5 to TRBJ2-7; 11 bases match TRBD2. Germline V CDR1 and CDR2: MNHEY, SVGAGI. After removal of 2 bases from V and 3 bases from J, the junction contained 3 bases not matched to a gene. CDR3 size: 15 residues. CDR3 sequence: CASSYTLAGDYEQYF. The DNA for the CDR3 is TGTGCCAGCAGTTACACACTAGCGGGAGACTACGAGCAGTACTTC.

The CDR3 DNA follows: TGTGCCAGCAGCCATCTCTCTAGCGACCCCTACGAGCAGTACTTC. Protein: CASSHLSSDPYEQYF. The J gene is TRBJ2-7, the V gene TRBV4-2, with D tentatively TRBD2 (6 bases). V lost 3 bases to trimming and J lost 2 bases, with 14 bases between them. Germline CDR1 and CDR2: LGHNA and YNFKEQ. The CDR3 sequence is 15 residues long.

CDR3 in amino acids: CSVELRGNIQYF. In DNA, the CDR3 is TGCAGCGTTGAGTTGAGGGGGAACATTCAGTACTTC. The genes are TRBV29-1 and TRBJ2-4; D might be TRBD1 (6 bases). The CDR3 length is 12 residues. Germline V gives CDR1 SQVTM, CDR2 ANQGSEA. V dropped 3 bases and J dropped 7 bases, with 10 bases sitting between them.

The rearrangement uses TRBV11-2 and TRBJ2-7, with 9 nucleotides matching TRBD1. Germline-derived CDR1 and CDR2 are SGHAT and FQNNGV. Unmatched junction bases numbered 7, after V lost 5 bases and J lost 5 bases. The CDR3 has 14 amino acids. CDR3: CASSDGQGIDEQYF. The CDR3 DNA follows: TGTGCCAGCAGCGATGGACAGGGGATCGACGAGCAGTACTTC.

The rearrangement links TRBV3-1 (or the pseudogene TRBV3-2) to TRBJ2-7; D ambiguous. This CDR3 region has 14 residues. In germline, CDR1 is LGHDT, CDR2 YNNKEL (reference sequence). V was trimmed by 4 bases and J by 1 base, leaving 11 bases between them. CDR3 coding DNA: TGTGCCAGCAGCCCATTCAGAGGATCCTACGAGCAGTACTTC. Translating gives CASSPFRGSYEQYF.

The chain employs TRBV11-1 and TRBJ2-7; the D gene is possibly TRBD2 (6 bases). V shed 5 bases and J shed 4 bases, with 18 bases lying between them. The CDR3 has 15 amino acids. Germline CDR1 SGHAT, CDR2 FQDESV (reference sequence). CDR3 region: CASSVEEGVLYEQYF. The CDR3 DNA reads TGTGCCAGCAGCGTAGAGGAGGGAGTGCTTTACGAGCAGTACTTC.

The chain is built from TRBV7-8 and TRBJ1-2; the D gene is possibly TRBD1 (6 bases). This CDR3 comprises 13 residues. Per germline, CDR1 SGHVS and CDR2 FQNEAQ. V dropped 5 bases and J dropped 2 bases, with 9 bases sitting between them. The CDR3, as DNA: TGTGCCAGCAGCGATGACAGGAACTATGGCTACACCTTC. It specifies CASSDDRNYGYTF.

This chain connects TRBV19 to TRBJ1-1, with D possibly being TRBD1 (6 bases). V lost 6 bases and J 2 bases, leaving 16 bases between the germline ends. The CDR3 consists of 15 residues. The germline CDR1 and CDR2 sequences are LNHDA and SQIVND (reference sequence). The CDR3: CASRSAGVANTEAFF. The CDR3 nucleotides are TGTGCCAGTAGGTCGGCAGGGGTGGCTAACACTGAAGCTTTCTTT.

The V and J genes are TRBV9 and TRBJ1-2, with D hard to call. The length of the CDR3 is 15 residues. Trimming removed 7 bases at V and 4 bases at J, with 20 bases between. CDR1 is SGDLS, CDR2 YYNGEE, per germline. The CDR3 region is CASGATSQNSYGYTF. CDR3 coding DNA: TGTGCCAGCGGCGCAACCTCACAAAACAGCTATGGCTACACCTTC.

The chain employs TRBV28 and TRBJ1-1, with 11 bases that match TRBD1. Germline CDR1 and CDR2: MDHEN and SYDVKM. CDR3 length equals 16 residues. V lost 2 bases and J lost 0; bases outside the gene matches: 2. CDR3 amino acids: CASSLRTGGLNTEAFF. CDR3 DNA sequence: TGTGCCAGCAGTTTACGGACAGGGGGCTTGAACACTGAAGCTTTCTTT.

The chain recombines TRBV20-1 with TRBJ2-7; D gene unclear. V dropped 3 bases and J dropped 6 bases, with 18 bases sitting between them. The V gene's germline CDR1 is DFQATT and CDR2 SNEGSKA (reference sequence). The CDR3 sequence is 14 residues long. The CDR3 sequence is CSASTIQSWAEQYF. DNA of the CDR3: TGCAGTGCTAGTACAATACAGAGTTGGGCCGAGCAGTACTTC.

This clone was found a few times. V usage is TRBV19 and J usage is TRBJ2-1, with 9 bases matching TRBD1. The CDR3 covers 15 residues. Germline CDR1 and CDR2: LNHDA and SQIVND (reference sequence). The V and J ends lost 8 bases and 2 bases, in that order; junction bases with no gene match: 7. CDR3: CASRDRAFTYNEQFF. CDR3 DNA sequence: TGTGCCAGTCGGGACAGGGCGTTCACCTACAATGAGCAGTTCTTC.

The rearrangement links TRBV4-3 to TRBJ1-1; 8 bases are a match to TRBD1. The CDR3 is made up of 20 amino acids. The V gene's germline CDR1 is LGHNA and CDR2 YSLEER. The V segment lost 5 bases and the J segment 1 base; nucleotides outside the gene matches: 21. CDR3 sequence reads: CASSFKYGTGRTVTNTEAFF. CDR3 coding DNA: TGCGCCAGCAGCTTCAAATACGGGACAGGCCGAACGGTGACGAACACTGAAGCTTTCTTT.

The J gene is TRBJ2-7, the V gene TRBV19; D gene uncertain. This CDR3 comprises 11 residues. Germline V CDR1 and CDR2: LNHDA, SQIVND (reference sequence). Trimming removed 5 bases at V and 3 bases at J, with 5 bases between. This CDR3 reads CASSYGYEQYF. CDR3 sequence (DNA): TGTGCCAGTAGTTACGGCTACGAGCAGTACTTC.